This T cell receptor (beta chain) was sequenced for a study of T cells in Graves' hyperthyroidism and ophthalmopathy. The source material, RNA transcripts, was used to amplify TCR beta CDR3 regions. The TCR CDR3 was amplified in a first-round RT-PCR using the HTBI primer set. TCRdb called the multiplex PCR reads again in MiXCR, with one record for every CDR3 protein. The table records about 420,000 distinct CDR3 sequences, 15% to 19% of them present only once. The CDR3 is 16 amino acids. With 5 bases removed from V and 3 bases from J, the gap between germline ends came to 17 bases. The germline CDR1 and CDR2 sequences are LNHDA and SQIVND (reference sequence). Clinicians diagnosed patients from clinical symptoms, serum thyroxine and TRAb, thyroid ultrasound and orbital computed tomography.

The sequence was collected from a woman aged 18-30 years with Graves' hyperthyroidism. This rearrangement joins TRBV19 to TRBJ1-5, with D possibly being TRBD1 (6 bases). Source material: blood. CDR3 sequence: CASSSGQSGPNQPQHF. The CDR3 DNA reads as TGTGCCAGTAGTTCCGGACAGAGCGGCCCCAATCAGCCCCAGCATTTT. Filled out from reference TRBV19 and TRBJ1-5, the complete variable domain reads DGGITQSPKYLFRKEGQNVTLSCEQNLNHDAMYWYRQDPGQGLRLIYYSQIVNDFQKGDIAEGYSVSREKKESFPLTVTSAQKNPTAFYLCASSSGQSGPNQPQHFGDGTRLSIL.